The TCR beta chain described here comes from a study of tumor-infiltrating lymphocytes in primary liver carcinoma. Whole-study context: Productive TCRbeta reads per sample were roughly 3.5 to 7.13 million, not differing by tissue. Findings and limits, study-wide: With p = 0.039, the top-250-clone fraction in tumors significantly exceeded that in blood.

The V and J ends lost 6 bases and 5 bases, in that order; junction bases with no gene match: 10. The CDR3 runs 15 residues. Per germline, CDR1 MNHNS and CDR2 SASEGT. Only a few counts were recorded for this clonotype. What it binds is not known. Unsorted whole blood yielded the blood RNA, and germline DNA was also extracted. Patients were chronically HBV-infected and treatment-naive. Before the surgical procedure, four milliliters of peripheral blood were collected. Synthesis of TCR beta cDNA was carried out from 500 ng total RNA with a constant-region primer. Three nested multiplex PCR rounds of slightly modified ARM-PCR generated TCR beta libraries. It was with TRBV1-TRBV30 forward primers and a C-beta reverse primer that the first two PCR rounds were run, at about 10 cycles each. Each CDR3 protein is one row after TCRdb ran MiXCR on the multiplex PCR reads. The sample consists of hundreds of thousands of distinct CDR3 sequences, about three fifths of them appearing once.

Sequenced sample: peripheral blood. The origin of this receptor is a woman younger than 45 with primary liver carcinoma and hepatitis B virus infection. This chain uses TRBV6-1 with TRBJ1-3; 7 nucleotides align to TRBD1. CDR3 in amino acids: CASRGSGTDRNTIYF. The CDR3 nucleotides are TGTGCCAGCAGGGGGTCCGGGACAGACAGAAACACCATATATTTT.